This passage covers 19 T cell receptor beta chains from one sample sequenced in a study of T cells in Graves' hyperthyroidism and ophthalmopathy. There were TCR beta CDR3 regions amplified from RNA transcripts. The TCR CDR3 first-round RT-PCR relied on the HTBI primer set. One entry per CDR3 protein, called by TCRdb with MiXCR from the multiplex PCR reads. This table holds 450,000 to 650,000 distinct CDR3 sequences, less than 25% found once. Sequences were obtained from blood. The receptors stem from a man between 18 and 35 years old with Graves' hyperthyroidism.

At least ten counts were recorded for this clonotype. The rearrangement joins TRBV28 to TRBJ2-7; the D gene could be TRBD1 or TRBD2 (5 bases each). Germline lookup yields CDR1 MDHEN and CDR2 SYDVKM. The CDR3 is 13 amino acids. Deletions cut 3 bases from V and 4 bases from J, with 10 bases between. The DNA of the CDR3 is TGTGCCAGCAGTTTGGGACCTCATTACGAGCAGTACTTC. Encoded protein: CASSLGPHYEQYF.

This clonotype was recorded many times. The rearrangement links TRBV19 to TRBJ1-5; 8 nucleotides align to TRBD1. The V segment lost 6 bases and the J segment 0 bases; nucleotides outside the gene matches: 13. This CDR3 has 18 residues. CDR1 LNHDA and CDR2 SQIVND come from the germline V gene (reference sequence). In DNA, the CDR3 is TGTGCCAGTAGGGGGGCAGGGACAGGTGTTATTAGCAATCAGCCCCAGCATTTT. This sequence encodes CASRGAGTGVISNQPQHF.

The gene calls are TRBV6-1 and TRBJ1-2; D call uncertain. The V gene lost 6 bases and the J gene lost 3 bases, with 8 bases spanning the gap. The CDR3 covers 12 residues. Per germline, CDR1 MNHNS and CDR2 SASEGT. Written as DNA, the CDR3 is TGTGCCAGCAGGCAGGTCGACTATGGCTACACCTTC. Amino acids: CASRQVDYGYTF.

Ten or more counts support this clonotype. The rearrangement joins TRBV28 to TRBJ1-2, with 7 bases lining up with TRBD1. CDR3 length equals 13 residues. Germline CDR1 is MDHEN and CDR2 is SYDVKM. V lost 5 bases, J lost 4 bases, and 4 bases stayed unmatched. The CDR3 spells CASSPQGSYGYTF. CDR3 nucleotide sequence: TGTGCCAGCAGTCCACAGGGGTCCTATGGCTACACCTTC.

There are many counts of this clonotype. The gene calls are TRBV5-1 and TRBJ1-1; D not resolved. V was cut by 0 bases and J by 1 base, with 4 bases left in between. CDR3 length equals 13 residues. CDR1 SGHRS and CDR2 YFSETQ come from the germline V gene. CDR3 loop: CASSLERNTEAFF. The DNA of the CDR3 is TGCGCCAGCAGCTTGGAGAGGAACACTGAAGCTTTCTTT.

For the CDR3, the DNA is TGTGCCAGCAGTGAAGCGGGGCCGGGGAAAGCTTTCTTT. Its translation is CASSEAGPGKAFF. This chain links TRBV6-1 with TRBJ1-1, with D perhaps matching TRBD1 (5 bases). This CDR3 has 13 residues. The germline CDR1 and CDR2 sequences are MNHNS and SASEGT. The V gene lost 0 bases and the J gene lost 9 bases, with 11 bases spanning the gap.

This clonotype appeared a few times. The rearrangement uses TRBV5-1 and TRBJ2-7; D remains ambiguous. V gave up 3 bases and J gave up 0 bases, with 16 bases separating them. Germline V gene sequence: CDR1 SGHRS, CDR2 YFSETQ. This CDR3 spans 16 amino acids. The CDR3 DNA follows: TGCGCCAGCAGCTCCGGCCCGGCGAAACCCTCCTACGAGCAGTACTTC. Protein sequence: CASSSGPAKPSYEQYF.

There are many counts of this clonotype. This rearrangement joins TRBV7-9 to TRBJ1-1; D gene unclear. The germline V gene encodes CDR1 SEHNR and CDR2 FQNEAQ (reference sequence). There are 13 residues in the CDR3. V was shortened by 4 bases and J by 11 bases, with 17 bases between the two germline ends. The CDR3, as DNA: TGTGCCAGCAGCTCCCTTGGGTCCATTGCCGCTTTCTTT. Its translation is CASSSLGSIAAFF.

This clonotype was observed at least ten times. The rearrangement joins TRBV20-1 to TRBJ1-5; D is possibly TRBD1 (6 bases). The CDR3 is made up of 15 amino acids. Germline V gene data show CDR1 as DFQATT and CDR2 as SNEGSKA (reference sequence). The V end lost 1 base, the J end lost 0 bases, and 10 bases lay between the germline ends. The CDR3: CSARGAGDSNQPQHF. The CDR3 DNA reads as TGCAGTGCTAGAGGAGCAGGGGATAGCAATCAGCCCCAGCATTTT.

The table lists this clonotype with many counts. The genes are TRBV6-4 and TRBJ1-1; 9 nucleotides line up with TRBD1. The V and J ends lost 4 bases and 4 bases, in that order; junction bases with no gene match: 7. The V gene's germline CDR1 is MRHNA and CDR2 SNTAGT. The CDR3 runs to 15 residues. CDR3 coding DNA: TGTGCCAGCAGTGTCTCCGGACAGGGGAGCACTGAAGCTTTCTTT. This sequence encodes CASSVSGQGSTEAFF.

In its sample, this clonotype was seen a few times. This chain uses TRBV5-1 with TRBJ2-7, with D maybe TRBD2 (7 bases). The germline gives CDR1 SGHRS, CDR2 YFSETQ. The CDR3 is 15 amino acids. Trimming shortened V by 4 bases and J by 3 bases, and 17 bases separated the two germline ends. The CDR3 reads CASSQHGGQVYEQYF. In DNA form, the CDR3 reads TGCGCCAGCAGCCAACACGGGGGGCAGGTCTACGAGCAGTACTTC.

This clonotype has at least ten counts. This chain connects TRBV5-1 to TRBJ1-1; no clear D gene. V was cut by 1 base and J by 6 bases, with 13 bases left in between. The germline gives CDR1 SGHRS, CDR2 YFSETQ. The CDR3 runs 14 residues. The CDR3 region has the DNA TGCGCCAGCAGCTTGAGTCCTACTGGGTCTGAAGCTTTCTTT. Encoded protein: CASSLSPTGSEAFF. Based on the CDR3 plus reference TRBV5-1 and TRBJ1-1, the full variable domain is KAGVTQTPRYLIKTRGQQVTLSCSPISGHRSVSWYQQTPGQGLQFLFEYFSETQRNKGNFPGRFSGRQFSNSRSEMNVSTLELGDSALYLCASSLSPTGSEAFFGQGTRLTVV.

Points on this clonotype: This may be a read error, as it is one base from a much larger clone. V and J are TRBV18 and TRBJ2-5; no reliable D call. Germline CDR1 is KGHSH and CDR2 is LQKENI. This CDR3 region has 14 residues. The DNA for the CDR3 is TGTGCCAGCTCACCACCGATGGCACCCGAGACCAAGTACTTC. Its protein is CASSPPMAPETKYF.

Points on this clonotype: Just one base apart from a much larger clone, this may be a read error. The J gene is TRBJ1-2, the V gene TRBV3-1; 7 positions match TRBD1. Per germline, CDR1 LGHDT and CDR2 YNNKEL (reference sequence). The CDR3 runs 14 residues. CDR3 amino acids: CVSSQDGGGRGYTF. The CDR3 DNA sequence: TGTGTCAGCAGCCAAGACGGAGGGGGCCGCGGCTACACCTTC.

The rearrangement uses TRBV28 and TRBJ1-2; TRBD1 agrees at 7 bases. The ends lost 8 bases at V and 3 bases at J; junction bases unmatched: 9. Germline CDR1 and CDR2: MDHEN and SYDVKM. This CDR3 is 14 amino acids long. The CDR3 loop reads CASSGQEGYYGYTF. DNA for the CDR3: TGTGCCAGCTCAGGACAGGAGGGATACTATGGCTACACCTTC.

Only a few counts were recorded for this clonotype. The chain couples TRBV18 to TRBJ1-1; D is undetermined. The V gene's germline CDR1 is KGHSH and CDR2 LQKENI. The germline V and J ends were trimmed by 1 base and 8 bases, with 5 bases remaining between them. This CDR3 comprises 11 residues. The CDR3, as DNA: TGTGCCAGCTCACCACGGGTCGAAGCTTTCTTT. Its protein product is CASSPRVEAFF.

This clonotype was found a few times. The J gene is TRBJ2-5, the V gene TRBV2; the D gene is possibly TRBD2 (7 bases). This CDR3 has 15 amino acids. V was clipped by 6 bases and J by 5 bases, with 19 bases between them. Germline V gene sequence: CDR1 SNHLY, CDR2 FYNNEI. The CDR3 loop reads CASRSGEGGFETQYF. The CDR3 nucleotides read TGTGCCAGCAGGAGCGGGGAGGGGGGATTCGAGACCCAGTACTTC.

This clonotype was observed many times. V gene TRBV28 combines with J gene TRBJ1-5; D is uncertain. Germline loops: CDR1 MDHEN, CDR2 SYDVKM. Between the trimmed V and J ends, which lost 8 bases and 4 bases, there was a span of 6 bases. This CDR3 is built from 11 residues. The CDR3: CASAWNQPQHF. As DNA, the CDR3 is TGTGCCAGCGCCTGGAATCAGCCCCAGCATTTT.

The V gene is TRBV28, the J gene TRBJ2-2; the D gene is possibly TRBD1 (6 bases). Germline V gives CDR1 MDHEN, CDR2 SYDVKM. V shed 4 bases and J shed 6 bases, with 12 bases lying between them. CDR3 size: 14 residues. The CDR3 loop is CASSSSTGPGELFF. The CDR3 DNA follows: TGTGCCAGCAGTTCCTCTACAGGGCCCGGGGAGCTGTTTTTT.